Sequencing of this T cell receptor (beta chain) was carried out in a study of cytomegalovirus exposure and HLA in healthy donors (dated by TCRdb to about 2017). Some background on the complete study: An earlier analysis of some 550 of the donors reported approximately 290 Gb of sequence data and 117 million unique TCR beta sequences from 150 million to 200 million T cells. An early release covering just under 650 HLA-typed donors comprised around 300 gigabases of sequencing data and 85 million or so unique TCR sequences. Of the roughly 400 genotyped donors, about 84% fell in the genetic ancestry cluster associated with self-reported Caucasian donors. The study aimed to test whether cataloging public T cell receptors could reveal signatures of past pathogen exposure. Using immunosequencing, the study profiled T cell repertoires from 666 subjects and related those repertoires to cytomegalovirus serostatus. In addition to the first cohort of approximately 650 subjects, a separate validation cohort of 120 different subjects was used. To predict cytomegalovirus infection status, the study combined high-throughput TCR immunosequencing, statistical association of individual TCRs with disease status, and machine learning. To study patterns of TCR occurrence, a later analysis re-analyzed previously published TCR beta repertoires from under 750 donors and added high-resolution HLA genotyping. Rather than using new phenotypic data, the later analysis identified candidate immune exposures from TCR beta sequences and from how often those sequences occurred across donors. To decide whether each TCR beta V gene segment behaved as functional or pseudogenic, an earlier analysis of several hundred of the donors relied on high-throughput TCR beta sequencing. Donor age, sex, ethnicity and CMV serostatus were collected together with the repertoire data. A later genetic analysis used genome-wide SNP genotypes for about 60% of the roughly 700 donors, treating that subset as a discovery cohort. Every discovery cohort repertoire had been produced on one sequencing platform. HLA typing covered class I and class II loci at four-digit resolution. Typing coverage differed by locus: A, B, C, DRB1 and DQB1 were typed in roughly 620-630 donors, DQA1 in about 550, DPA1 in 600 to 610, and DPB1 in 400 to 480. Four to six DR-DQ haplotypes were handled as single units for association and clustering, since linkage in the cohort was strong. Across 398 genotyped donors of the cohort, an average of about 200,000 unique TCR beta nucleotide sequences per donor were sequenced, and approximately 19% of those sequences were non-productive. On the study overall, not on this receptor specifically: V-gene and J-gene trimming of TCR beta chains was associated with a missense DCLRE1C variant in a later genetic analysis, and the association was replicated in an independent cohort. In vitro tests confirmed that three of the cytomegalovirus-associated TCR beta chains recognize cytomegalovirus antigens. According to the authors, the approach could potentially be generalized to other disease states and immunological phenotypes. The only immune exposure information available for the cohort was CMV serostatus. When HLA alleles, especially DR and DQ, strongly co-occurred, attributing TCR associations to individual alleles was difficult. Because some donors lacked HLA typing at each locus, the association tests relied only on the typed subset. A later analysis found that HLA-associated TCR beta chains were more clonally expanded and had lower generation probabilities than equally common non-associated chains. Only TCR beta chains were sequenced in this cohort, and the absence of alpha or paired-chain data limited detectable features. Sequencing depth was assumed to be roughly uniform across donors in the presence/absence analyses, though that assumption may not hold. In the study, some 160 TCR beta chains were listed as associated with cytomegalovirus. Linkage disequilibrium might explain the correlated functional status among segregating V segments, but an unknown experimental factor could not be excluded. In a later analysis, some 17,000 TCR beta sequences were associated with specific HLA alleles at a false discovery rate of 0.05. Broadly in line with IMGT annotations, most TCR beta V segments showed up in productive rearrangements about 90% or about 30% of the time in an earlier analysis of approximately 640 of the donors. Most TCR sequences were observed very rarely across donors, whereas some public TCRs were present in many individuals. Approximately 18 rarely observed V segments, including chromosome 9 orphons, were excluded from the earlier analysis of 550 to 700 of the donors because counts were too low. A further reported finding was that TCR beta sequences accurately predicted the HLA-A and HLA-B alleles for most subjects in the first cohort. A cluster of highly shared sequence variants was judged likely to represent a technical artifact of the sequencing pipeline. According to a later analysis, TCR association rates differed among HLA loci, with DRB1 alleles showing the most associated TCRs and HLA-C alleles showing the fewest. Compared with the approximately 700-donor mean, donors in an Asian-associated ancestry cluster had fewer N-insertions in productive TCRs, according to a later genetic analysis. In both the original and validation cohorts, the classifier was reported to diagnose cytomegalovirus status with high specificity and sensitivity. A later analysis reported that several top co-occurrence clusters appeared linked to parvovirus B19, influenza, CMV and Epstein-Barr virus. Some IMGT-functional V segments, including TRBV6-2 and TRBV6-3, could not be told apart with the 87-base-pair reads, so those segments were excluded. According to a later analysis, most CMV-associated TCR beta chains appeared to be HLA-restricted, and the HLA associations seemed to be driven largely by CMV exposure.

This clone has only one observation. Its antigen specificity is not known. The input lacks base qualities; no much larger clone sits a single base away. Receptor libraries were prepared by the immunoSEQ multiplex PCR assay. A mixture of 60 forward primers for TCR Vbeta segments and 13 reverse primers for TCR Jbeta segments was used in the multiplex PCR. The CDR3 region of rearranged TCR beta genes was amplified from genomic DNA by a multiplex PCR assay. The Illumina HiSeq System was used to sequence the amplified TCR beta libraries as 87-base-pair reads. The source study handled its data this way. In a later analysis, tens of millions of unique TCR beta chains were counted across the 650 to 700 repertoires, and around 11 million of these chains were shared by at least two donors. Raw reads were error-corrected and collapsed into unique sequences with a nearest-neighbor algorithm that merged closely related sequences to remove PCR and sequencing errors. CDR3 sequences were aligned to IMGT reference sequences to assign V, D and J gene segments. For a sequence to be retained, a match of at least six nucleotides to both a V gene segment and a J gene segment was required. A rearrangement was called productive if the CDR3 had no stop codons and remained in frame with V and J, and every other rearrangement was called non-productive. Following IMGT convention, CDR3 was defined as the stretch from the second conserved V-encoded cysteine up to the conserved J-encoded phenylalanine. Sequences without an unambiguous match to a single V gene segment were excluded from the earlier analysis of about 600 of the donors. In an earlier analysis of about 590 of the donors, a V segment was called functional when productive rearrangements were above 56.7%, and segregating when the standard deviation between donors exceeded 5%. A statistical classification framework was built for diagnosing cytomegalovirus status from the catalog of TCR beta chain sequences. In a later analysis, TCR nucleotide sequences were compared against IMGT/GENE-DB human TR gene sequences so that V and J genes could be assigned. In a later analysis, CDR3 sequences and most-parsimonious VDJ recombination scenarios were assigned using the TCRdist pipeline. In a later analysis, each TCR beta chain was defined by its CDR3 amino acid sequence together with its V-gene family, and reads lacking a unique V-gene family were excluded. As a way to deal with suspected cross-contamination and a sequencing artifact, a later analysis dropped over 550 nucleotide sequences that were highly shared and had low generation probability. A later analysis calculated a clonal expansion index for each public chain from normalized within-repertoire ranks of inferred template counts. Generation probabilities in a later analysis came from a VDJ recombination model fitted to out-of-frame rearrangements, and those results were checked against IGoR. A later analysis scored TCR-TCR, TCR-HLA and TCR-CMV co-occurrence with hypergeometric tests, applying a repertoire-size bias correction to TCR pairs. False discovery rates were estimated in a later analysis by permuting HLA or CMV assignments 20 times. In a later analysis, co-occurring TCRs were grouped with DBSCAN, and TCRdist sequence similarity was added when clustering was performed within HLA-allele-positive subsets. For co-occurrence clustering, repertoires with fewer than 30,000 or more than 120,000 public chains were excluded, along with a handful of repertoires with anomalous nucleotide sharing. Drawn from immuneACCESS, this table holds only the in-frame rearrangements with V and J called that TCRdb kept. Clones are partly lost; checked studies trace under half to an unresolved V gene and leave the rest unexplained. The V and J calls and clone size were taken over from that table, and D and trimming were inferred from the DNA. Across this sample there are some 80,000 clones, with 62% seen only once. 3.5% to 4.5% of the sample comes from the top ten.

The cohort consisted of approximately 670 healthy bone marrow donors. All cohort members were sampled while nominally healthy, although unrecorded immune exposures were likely present. The donor was CMV seropositive and belonged to the group of 250 to 350 seropositive cohort members. Every donor gave a peripheral blood sample, and the peripheral blood mononuclear cells from that sample were used for TCR beta sequencing. Genomic DNA was extracted from the blood cell samples with the Qiagen DNeasy Blood Extraction Kit. Trimming at the junction amounts to 1 base on V and 2 bases on J, and the germline ends lie 12 bases apart. Taken from the germline V gene, the CDR1 and CDR2 loops are SQVTM and ANQGSEA. The CDR3 sequence holds 16 residues, the cysteine and phenylalanine included. The only DNA kept is the CDR3, 48 bases in frame from the first base.

Sequenced material: PBMCs. Recombination connected TRBV29-1 to TRBJ2-6; the best D guess is TRBD1, with 6 bases matching. The source of this sequence is a male donor in good health and CMV-seropositive. The nucleotide sequence is given as TGCAGCGTTGAAGGTTTACAGGGCACTGGGGCCAACGTCCTGACTTTC. Its translation is CSVEGLQGTGANVLTF. Reference TRBV29-1 and TRBJ2-6 proteins supply the regions before and after the CDR3; the full variable domain is: SAVISQKPSRDICQRGTSLTIQCQVDSQVTMMFWYRQQPGQSLTLIATANQGSEATYESGFVIDKFPISRPNLTFSTLTVSNMSPEDSSIYLCSVEGLQGTGANVLTFGAGSRLTVL.